These 26 T cell receptor beta chains were sequenced from one sample in a study of control samples from healthy donors and cancer patients. TCRdb's copy holds only in-frame clones and misses some; the assay was immunoSEQ multiplex PCR. Here the sample spans over 100,000 clones, approximately 91% being singletons. Sequenced sample: blood. All receptors derive from a man aged 50 or older in good health.

This clone was counted between two and nine times. The rearrangement joins TRBV6-2 or TRBV6-3 to TRBJ2-7, with 7 bases lining up with TRBD1. The V gene's germline CDR1 is MNHEY and CDR2 SVGEGT. This CDR3 has 12 residues. V lost 2 bases and J lost 6; bases outside the gene matches: 1. The CDR3 nucleotides are TGTGCCAGCAGTTACGACAGGGTCGAGCAGTACTTC. It codes for CASSYDRVEQYF.

The chain couples TRBV28 to TRBJ2-1, with 10 nucleotides matching TRBD2. The junction had 4 bases not matched to a gene; V was cut back by 1 base and J by 7 bases. This CDR3 has 15 amino acids. Germline values: CDR1 MDHEN, CDR2 SYDVKM. The CDR3 protein is CASSLSSGGRNEQFF. The CDR3, as DNA: TGTGCCAGCAGTTTATCTAGCGGGGGTAGGAATGAGCAGTTCTTC.

This rearrangement joins TRBV19 to TRBJ2-2; D not resolved. The ends were cut back, 2 bases at V and 2 bases at J, with 6 bases in the middle. Germline CDR1 LNHDA, CDR2 SQIVND (reference sequence). There are 14 residues in the CDR3. The CDR3 DNA reads as TGTGCCAGTAGTATAAGTACTAACACCGGGGAGCTGTTTTTT. This gives the protein CASSISTNTGELFF.

This clone occurred a few times. J is TRBJ2-2 and V is TRBV10-2, with 9 positions matching TRBD1. J gave up 0 bases and V 4 bases, and 0 bases lay outside the gene matches. The CDR3 totals 15 residues. Looked up from germline, CDR1 is WSHSY and CDR2 is SAAADI. The chain's CDR3 is CASSGQGANTGELFF. The CDR3 DNA follows: TGCGCCAGCAGTGGACAGGGGGCGAACACCGGGGAGCTGTTTTTT.

The gene calls are TRBV6-5 and TRBJ2-1; D might be TRBD1 or TRBD2, each matching 5 bases. CDR3 length: 15 residues. The V end was cut by 4 bases, the J end by 1 base, with 11 bases between. Germline values: CDR1 MNHEY, CDR2 SVGAGI. The CDR3 region is CASSSGTVSYNEQFF. CDR3 nucleotide sequence: TGTGCCAGCAGTTCCGGGACGGTGTCCTACAATGAGCAGTTCTTC.

The chain combines TRBV3-1 (or the pseudogene TRBV3-2) with TRBJ2-7; D tentatively reads TRBD1 or TRBD2 (7 bases each). V lost 3 bases to trimming and J lost 3 bases, with 15 bases between them. The CDR3 runs 15 residues. Germline V gives CDR1 LGHDT, CDR2 YNNKEL (reference sequence). The CDR3 loop is CASSQAGGGLYEQYF. DNA of the CDR3: TGTGCCAGCAGCCAGGCAGGGGGGGGGCTCTACGAGCAGTACTTC.

This clone was observed a few times. The same CDR3 can be traced to other DNA sequences in this sample. The chain is built from TRBV3-1 (or the pseudogene TRBV3-2) and TRBJ2-7; tentative D call: TRBD1 (5 bases). The germline V gene encodes CDR1 LGHDT and CDR2 YNNKEL (reference sequence). Deletions cut 6 bases from V and 1 base from J, with 19 bases between. The CDR3 is made up of 16 amino acids. CDR3 bases: TGTGCCAGCAGTCACCAAGTAACAGGCCGTTCCTACGAGCAGTACTTC. Protein sequence: CASSHQVTGRSYEQYF.

The chain has TRBV11-2 and TRBJ2-1, with 11 bases that match TRBD2. The V segment lost 1 base and the J segment 7 bases; nucleotides outside the gene matches: 3. The CDR3 is 15 residues long. Per the germline V gene, CDR1 is SGHAT and CDR2 is FQNNGV. The CDR3 protein is CASSLGSGGGNEQFF. Here the CDR3 DNA reads TGTGCCAGCAGCTTAGGTAGCGGGGGGGGAAATGAGCAGTTCTTC.

CDR3 sequence: CASCLGGGFRTDTQYF. The CDR3 DNA is TGTGCCAGCTGCCTTGGCGGGGGGTTTCGCACAGATACGCAGTATTTT. The chain employs TRBV28 and TRBJ2-3, with 8 bases matching TRBD2. The CDR3 runs 16 residues. CDR1 is MDHEN, CDR2 SYDVKM, per germline. J lost 1 base, V lost 8 bases, and 11 bases had no gene match.

The genes are TRBV11-2 and TRBJ1-5; 8 nucleotides line up with TRBD1. The junction had 10 bases not matched to a gene; V was cut back by 5 bases and J by 7 bases. CDR3 length: 15 amino acids. Germline CDR1 and CDR2: SGHAT and FQNNGV. CDR3 residues: CASSAGQGGRQPQHF. The CDR3 DNA reads as TGTGCCAGCAGCGCCGGACAGGGCGGTAGACAGCCCCAGCATTTT.

This sequence joins TRBV7-9 and TRBJ2-7; the D gene could be TRBD1 or TRBD2 (5 bases each). Trimming removed 5 bases at V and 0 bases at J, with 8 bases between. CDR3 size: 13 residues. CDR1 is SEHNR and CDR2 is FQNEAQ in the germline V gene (reference sequence). Here the CDR3 reads CASSRGASYEQYF. The CDR3 DNA reads as TGTGCCAGCAGCCGGGGCGCCTCCTACGAGCAGTACTTC.

CDR3 in DNA: TGTGCCAGCAGCGCTAACAGGGGGCCTAATGAAAAACTGTTTTTT. Translation: CASSANRGPNEKLFF. V and J are TRBV7-9 and TRBJ1-4; TRBD1 matches 9 bases. The CDR3 has 15 residues. Germline V gene data show CDR1 as SEHNR and CDR2 as FQNEAQ (reference sequence). With 5 bases clipped from V and 3 bases from J, the junction kept 4 bases outside the gene matches.

This sequence joins TRBV18 and TRBJ1-6, with unresolved D. Germline-derived CDR1 and CDR2 are KGHSH and LQKENI. CDR3 length equals 15 residues. V lost 2 bases to trimming and J lost 5 bases, with 10 bases between them. The DNA of the CDR3 is TGTGCCAGCTCACCAGAGGGTTCAAATAATTCACCCCTCCACTTT. Translated, it gives CASSPEGSNNSPLHF.

The chain has TRBV19 and TRBJ2-7; D unresolved. Trimming cost V 0 bases and J 0 bases, with 9 bases left between them. CDR3 length: 15 amino acids. Germline-derived CDR1 and CDR2 are LNHDA and SQIVND (reference sequence). The CDR3 DNA reads TGTGCCAGTAGTATAGAGGCCAGCTCCTCCTACGAGCAGTACTTC. Its protein product is CASSIEASSSYEQYF.

The rearrangement uses TRBV7-6 and TRBJ2-1; D is ambiguous. The CDR3 has 15 residues. Germline assignment: CDR1 SGHVS and CDR2 FNYEAQ. V lost 4 bases and J lost 6, with 16 bases in between. The CDR3 DNA reads TGTGCCAGCAGCTCCCAATATCTCACCACCAATGAGCAGTTCTTC. Translation gives CASSSQYLTTNEQFF. Full variable domain (rest looked up from reference TRBV7-6 and TRBJ2-1): GAGVSQSPRYKVTKRGQDVALRCDPISGHVSLYWYRQALGQGPEFLTYFNYEAQQDKSGLPNDRFSAERPEGSISTLTIQRTEQRDSAMYRCASSSQYLTTNEQFFGPGTRLTVL.

The chain has TRBV11-2 and TRBJ1-4; D possibly corresponds to TRBD1 (6 bases). The CDR3 totals 16 residues. Germline V gives CDR1 SGHAT, CDR2 FQNNGV. V was clipped by 6 bases and J by 5 bases, with 19 bases between them. CDR3 loop: CASSSQASTGNEKLFF. The CDR3 coding sequence is TGTGCCAGCAGTTCCCAAGCATCCACAGGGAATGAAAAACTGTTTTTT. The full variable domain, its missing parts supplied by reference TRBV11-2 and TRBJ1-4, is EAGVAQSPRYKIIEKRQSVAFWCNPISGHATLYWYQQILGQGPKLLIQFQNNGVVDDSQLPKDRFSAERLKGVDSTLKIQPAKLEDSAVYLCASSSQASTGNEKLFFGSGTQLSVL.

This chain links TRBV19 with TRBJ1-5, with 8 nucleotides matching TRBD1. V lost 5 bases, J lost 0 bases, and 6 bases stayed unmatched. CDR3 length equals 16 residues. Germline V CDR1 and CDR2: LNHDA, SQIVND (reference sequence). The CDR3 nucleotides are TGTGCCAGTAGTCCTCAGGGGGCTAGTAGCAATCAGCCCCAGCATTTT. Protein sequence: CASSPQGASSNQPQHF. Supplemented by reference TRBV19 and TRBJ1-5, the full variable domain reads DGGITQSPKYLFRKEGQNVTLSCEQNLNHDAMYWYRQDPGQGLRLIYYSQIVNDFQKGDIAEGYSVSREKKESFPLTVTSAQKNPTAFYLCASSPQGASSNQPQHFGDGTRLSIL.

The chain has TRBV7-9 and TRBJ1-2; no clear D gene. CDR1 and CDR2 from the germline V gene are SEHNR and FQNEAQ (reference sequence). The ends were cut back, 1 base at V and 5 bases at J, with 5 bases in the middle. There are 12 residues in the CDR3. The CDR3 DNA reads TGTGCCAGCAGCTTAGGACAATATGGCTACACCTTC. This translates into CASSLGQYGYTF.

The J gene is TRBJ1-2, the V gene TRBV3-1 (or the pseudogene TRBV3-2); 7 nucleotides match TRBD1. This CDR3 has 12 residues. V shed 0 bases and J 8 bases; nucleotides not matched to a gene: 0. Germline loops: CDR1 LGHDT, CDR2 YNNKEL (reference sequence). DNA for the CDR3: TGTGCCAGCAGCCAAGACAGGGGGGGCTACACCTTC. It specifies CASSQDRGGYTF.

In this sample, this clone turned up once. The V gene is TRBV30, the J gene TRBJ1-6; perhaps TRBD1 as D (5 bases). This CDR3 is built from 17 residues. The V end lost 2 bases, the J end lost 7 bases, and 21 bases lay between the germline ends. In germline, CDR1 is GTSNPN, CDR2 SVGIG (reference sequence). This CDR3 is CAWSPRVTYFYNSPLHF. CDR3 in DNA: TGTGCCTGGAGTCCCAGGGTCACCTACTTTTACAATTCACCCCTCCACTTT.

The rearrangement joins TRBV30 to TRBJ2-3; unclear D gene. The V gene lost 1 base and the J gene lost 2 bases, with 10 bases spanning the gap. Per germline, CDR1 GTSNPN and CDR2 SVGIG (reference sequence). CDR3 length equals 14 residues. In nucleotides, the CDR3 is TGTGCCTGGAGTGAAGGGCGATACACAGATACGCAGTATTTT. Translated: CAWSEGRYTDTQYF. Complete variable domain (other parts from reference TRBV30 and TRBJ2-3): SQTIHQWPATLVQPVGSPLSLECTVEGTSNPNLYWYRQAAGRGLQLLFYSVGIGQISSEVPQNLSASRPQDRQFILSSKKLLLSDSGFYLCAWSEGRYTDTQYFGPGTRLTVL.

In this sample, this clone turned up once. The chain joins TRBV4-1 to TRBJ2-2, with TRBD1 as a possible D gene (6 bases). V was shortened by 2 bases and J by 4 bases, with 14 bases between the two germline ends. CDR1 and CDR2 (germline): MGHRA, YSYEKL. The CDR3 runs to 16 residues. CDR3 in amino acids: CASSQNLGAGTGELFF. DNA of the CDR3: TGCGCCAGCAGCCAAAACTTGGGGGCGGGCACCGGGGAGCTGTTTTTT.

The chain links TRBV6-1 to TRBJ1-4; the D gene is possibly TRBD1 (6 bases). Germline CDR1 MNHNS, CDR2 SASEGT. Trimming cost V 2 bases and J 5 bases, with 12 bases left between them. The CDR3 length is 15 residues. The CDR3 here is CASSERRGGNEKLFF. As DNA, the CDR3 is TGTGCCAGCAGTGAACGTCGGGGGGGCAATGAAAAACTGTTTTTT.

The V and J genes are TRBV6-5 and TRBJ1-2; TRBD1 matches at 7 bases. The trim removed 7 bases at V and 3 bases at J, leaving 5 bases unmatched. The CDR3 consists of 13 residues. Germline CDR1 MNHEY, CDR2 SVGAGI. The CDR3 DNA sequence: TGTGCCAGCACCTCCGGGACAGACTATGGCTACACCTTC. Its translation: CASTSGTDYGYTF.

The chain is built from TRBV9 and TRBJ1-5, with D perhaps TRBD1 (5 bases). The CDR3 loop spans 13 amino acids. V was trimmed by 1 base and J by 6 bases, leaving 8 bases between them. From germline, CDR1 is SGDLS and CDR2 YYNGEE. The CDR3 DNA sequence: TGTGCCAGCAGCGTACAGGGCGGTCAGCCCCAGCATTTT. It is translated as CASSVQGGQPQHF.

CDR3 bases: TGTGCCAGTAGCCTCCTTTGGGGGGCGCATAAGAGCGCTGAAGCTTTCTTT. It codes for CASSLLWGAHKSAEAFF. V is TRBV19 and J is TRBJ1-1; D is perhaps TRBD1 (6 bases). The germline CDR1 and CDR2 sequences are LNHDA and SQIVND (reference sequence). The CDR3 has 17 amino acids. V was pared by 6 bases and J by 6 bases, with 26 bases between. Using reference TRBV19 and TRBJ1-1 for the parts outside the CDR3, the full variable domain is DGGITQSPKYLFRKEGQNVTLSCEQNLNHDAMYWYRQDPGQGLRLIYYSQIVNDFQKGDIAEGYSVSREKKESFPLTVTSAQKNPTAFYLCASSLLWGAHKSAEAFFGQGTRLTVV.